This TCR beta chain is drawn from a study of cytomegalovirus exposure and HLA in healthy donors. Data came from immunoSEQ multiplex PCR; TCRdb stores just in-frame clones and leaves some out. The sample shows about 220,000 clones, 88% of them seen only once. Germline assignment: CDR1 SGHRS and CDR2 YFSETQ. The J segment lost 8 bases and the V segment lost 2 bases, leaving 4 bases of the junction unmatched. The CDR3 has 15 amino acids. What was sequenced was PBMCs. The chain has TRBV5-1 and TRBJ2-1; 13 bases align to TRBD2. The TCR comes from a woman aged 18-30 years in good health and CMV-seronegative. CDR3 residues: CASSFTSGRVDEQFF. DNA for the CDR3: TGCGCCAGCAGCTTTACTAGCGGGAGGGTCGATGAGCAGTTCTTC.